A single sample gave rise to the 23 T cell receptor beta chains below, sequenced in a study of radiation and T cells in renal cell carcinoma (TCRdb year 2020). The intended sense of this specimen's time point label: baseline pretreatment blood. According to the study, the label for this sample's treatment or condition signals: 15 Gy SBRT to primary tumor, nephrectomy 4 weeks later. The library was made by the immunoSEQ multiplex PCR assay. In its TCRdb copy, this immuneACCESS table keeps in-frame sequences only and misses some clones. Where compared with another copy, unresolved V genes explain less than half of these, and the others have no known cause. For this sample the table gives about 140,000 clones, of which approximately 87% were detected only once. In total, the top ten clones hold roughly 23% of the sample. The specimen was blood, collected from a patient whose treatment included radiotherapy and nephrectomy. All receptors come from a woman between 50 and 59 years old with renal cell carcinoma.

CDR3: CASRGLGGRYDGELFF. In DNA form, the CDR3 reads TGTGCCAGCAGGGGACTTGGGGGTCGCTATGACGGGGAGCTGTTTTTT. This chain links TRBV2 with TRBJ2-2, with D possibly TRBD2 on 6 matching bases. This CDR3 has 16 residues. Germline-derived CDR1 and CDR2 are SNHLY and FYNNEI. The V gene lost 6 bases and the J gene lost 7 bases, with 21 bases spanning the gap. Looking up the rest from reference TRBV2 and TRBJ2-2 gives the full variable domain: EPEVTQTPSHQVTQMGQEVILRCVPISNHLYFYWYRQILGQKVEFLVSFYNNEISEKSEIFDDQFSVERPDGSNFTLKIRSTKLEDSAMYFCASRGLGGRYDGELFFGEGSRLTVL.

The chain carries TRBV4-1 and TRBJ2-2; the D is unclear. Trimming pared 0 bases from V and 6 bases from J, leaving 11 bases between. The CDR3 sequence is 15 residues long. Germline CDR1 MGHRA, CDR2 YSYEKL. The CDR3 loop is CASSQDTRPPGELFF. CDR3 nucleotides: TGCGCCAGCAGCCAAGATACTCGACCCCCCGGGGAGCTGTTTTTT.

V and J are TRBV9 and TRBJ2-3; TRBD2 is a possible D gene (6 bases). Trimming pared 3 bases from V and 2 bases from J, leaving 19 bases between. The CDR3 sequence is 17 residues long. CDR1 is SGDLS and CDR2 is YYNGEE in the germline V gene. CDR3: CASSAYGRGRLTDTQYF. Written as DNA, the CDR3 is TGTGCCAGCAGCGCTTATGGGCGGGGACGCCTCACAGATACGCAGTATTTT.

The CDR3 DNA sequence: TGTGCCAGCAGAACCCGAACAGGCTTTCAAGAGACCCAGTACTTC. Its translation is CASRTRTGFQETQYF. The chain is built from TRBV6-5 and TRBJ2-5; D possibly corresponds to TRBD1 (5 bases). The CDR3 runs 15 residues. Trimming cost V 6 bases and J 2 bases, with 16 bases left between them. Germline CDR1 is MNHEY and CDR2 is SVGAGI.

The CDR3 sequence is CASSGGTYFYEQYF. CDR3 DNA sequence: TGTGCCAGCAGTGGGGGGACATACTTCTACGAGCAGTACTTC. This chain uses TRBV6-1 with TRBJ2-7; TRBD1 is a possible D gene (6 bases). Germline V lookup: CDR1 MNHNS, CDR2 SASEGT. Trimming took off 4 bases at V and 3 bases at J, with 13 bases between the two ends. The CDR3 runs 14 residues.

The sample holds a few counts of this clone. The chain links TRBV10-3 to TRBJ2-6; 7 positions agree with TRBD1. CDR3 length: 17 residues. The junction had 8 bases not matched to a gene; V was cut back by 6 bases and J by 0 bases. Germline loops: CDR1 ENHRY, CDR2 SYGVKD. CDR3 sequence (DNA): TGTGCCATCAGGGAACTAACAGGGGACTCTGGGGCCAACGTCCTGACTTTC. Its protein product is CAIRELTGDSGANVLTF.

V usage is TRBV14 and J usage is TRBJ1-4, with 8 bases lining up with TRBD1. The CDR3 sequence is 15 residues long. With 4 bases clipped from V and 2 bases from J, the junction kept 3 bases outside the gene matches. From germline, CDR1 is SGHDN and CDR2 FVKESK. The CDR3 reads CASSRRTGTNEKLFF. The CDR3, as DNA: TGTGCCAGCAGCCGCCGGACAGGGACTAATGAAAAACTGTTTTTT.

This clone showed up just a few times. The CDR3 DNA follows: TGTGCCAGTAGTAACCCGGATGAAAAACTGTTTTTT. This encodes CASSNPDEKLFF. The chain recombines TRBV19 with TRBJ1-4; unclear D gene. CDR1 LNHDA and CDR2 SQIVND come from the germline V gene (reference sequence). The CDR3 runs to 12 residues. Between the trimmed V and J ends, which lost 4 bases and 6 bases, there was a span of 6 bases.

The chain joins TRBV7-2 to TRBJ1-5; TRBD1 matches 8 bases. J was trimmed by 0 bases and V by 2 bases; bases with no gene match: 0. CDR3 size: 15 residues. Per germline, CDR1 SGHTA and CDR2 FQGNSA. The CDR3 here is CASSLQGASNQPQHF. In DNA form, the CDR3 reads TGTGCCAGCAGCTTACAGGGGGCTAGCAATCAGCCCCAGCATTTT.

This chain uses TRBV7-9 with TRBJ2-3; TRBD2 aligns across 7 bases. The CDR3 is 15 amino acids. Germline CDR1 and CDR2: SEHNR and FQNEAQ (reference sequence). With V trimmed by 2 bases and J by 4 bases, 6 bases remained unmatched. As DNA, the CDR3 is TGTGCCAGCAGCTTACCTAGCGGTCCCGCAGATACGCAGTATTTT. This sequence encodes CASSLPSGPADTQYF.

V usage is TRBV5-4 and J usage is TRBJ1-1; possible D gene TRBD1, 6 bases. This CDR3 contains 17 residues. CDR1 is SGHNT, CDR2 YYREEE, per germline (reference sequence). The V end lost 0 bases, the J end lost 0 bases, and 15 bases lay between the germline ends. CDR3 nucleotides: TGTGCCAGCAGCTTGGACAGGGTGGGCATCATGAACACTGAAGCTTTCTTT. This sequence encodes CASSLDRVGIMNTEAFF.

This chain uses TRBV7-2 with TRBJ2-7, with 10 bases that match TRBD2. There are 15 residues in the CDR3. V shed 4 bases and J 2 bases; nucleotides not matched to a gene: 5. Germline loops: CDR1 SGHTA, CDR2 FQGNSA. CDR3 coding DNA: TGTGCCAGCAGCTGGACAGCGGGGGGGCCCTACGAGCAGTACTTC. Its translation: CASSWTAGGPYEQYF.

The rearrangement uses TRBV11-2 and TRBJ2-1; 10 positions match TRBD2. Trimming took 6 bases from V and 1 from J; bases not matched to a gene: 12. The CDR3 is made up of 18 amino acids. Germline values: CDR1 SGHAT, CDR2 FQNNGV. The CDR3 region has the DNA TGTGCCAGCAGACGCCTAGCGGGAGTGAGGAGGTCCTACAATGAGCAGTTCTTC. It encodes CASRRLAGVRRSYNEQFF.

A remark on this clone: This sample includes further DNA sequences coding for the same CDR3. The rearrangement uses TRBV7-2 and TRBJ2-5; D uncertain. The CDR3 has 11 amino acids. V shed 3 bases and J shed 5 bases, with 4 bases lying between them. Germline CDR1 and CDR2: SGHTA and FQGNSA. DNA for the CDR3: TGTGCCAGCAGCTTTGGTGAGACCCAGTACTTC. Amino acid sequence: CASSFGETQYF.

The chain links TRBV15 to TRBJ1-6; D remains ambiguous. Trimming pared 5 bases from V and 9 bases from J, leaving 14 bases between. CDR3 length: 14 amino acids. Germline values: CDR1 LNHNV, CDR2 YYDKDF (reference sequence). CDR3 coding DNA: TGTGCCACCAGCGGGGAGGGAATGAGTTCACCCCTCCACTTT. Translating gives CATSGEGMSSPLHF.

This clone was observed a single time. This rearrangement joins TRBV15 to TRBJ1-3; the D gene is possibly TRBD1 (6 bases). The germline CDR1 and CDR2 sequences are LNHNV and YYDKDF (reference sequence). V was trimmed by 4 bases and J by 0 bases, leaving 13 bases between them. The CDR3 has 16 residues. DNA for the CDR3: TGTGCCACCAGCACCTACAGGGTGAGCTCTGGAAACACCATATATTTT. This codes for CATSTYRVSSGNTIYF.

The chain combines TRBV5-4 with TRBJ1-4; D remains ambiguous. The CDR3 runs to 13 residues. The V gene lost 4 bases and the J gene lost 8 bases, with 12 bases spanning the gap. Germline values: CDR1 SGHNT, CDR2 YYREEE (reference sequence). Written as DNA, the CDR3 is TGTGCCAGCAGCACGGCCCCCGACGAAAAACTGTTTTTT. Translating it yields CASSTAPDEKLFF.

This rearrangement joins TRBV4-1 to TRBJ2-7; 9 positions agree with TRBD2. From germline, CDR1 is MGHRA and CDR2 YSYEKL. Losses at the gene ends were 4 bases for V and 1 base for J; bases not matched to a gene: 11. This CDR3 has 17 residues. CDR3 DNA sequence: TGCGCCAGCAGCCGGGGCCGGGCTAGCGGGATTTCCTACGAGCAGTACTTC. It specifies CASSRGRASGISYEQYF.

This clone was seen just once. The chain joins TRBV5-4 to TRBJ2-7; TRBD2 aligns across 10 bases. Germline CDR1 is SGHNT and CDR2 is YYREEE (reference sequence). CDR3 length: 18 amino acids. V gave up 1 base and J gave up 5 bases; unmatched junction bases: 15. The CDR3 bases are TGTGCCAGCAGCTTGCCGGCTAGCGGGAGAGTTAAGAAGGACGAGCAGTACTTC. Residues: CASSLPASGRVKKDEQYF.

The chain recombines TRBV9 with TRBJ1-5; D perhaps matches TRBD1 (5 bases). CDR3 length: 14 amino acids. Looked up from germline, CDR1 is SGDLS and CDR2 is YYNGEE. V was cut by 3 bases and J by 4 bases, with 11 bases left in between. The DNA for the CDR3 is TGTGCCAGCAGCGCGCCGGGGGATAATCAGCCCCAGCATTTT. This encodes CASSAPGDNQPQHF.

This chain connects TRBV20-1 to TRBJ2-1; unclear D gene. With 3 bases removed from V and 10 bases from J, the gap between germline ends came to 10 bases. CDR3 length: 11 residues. Germline values: CDR1 DFQATT, CDR2 SNEGSKA (reference sequence). CDR3 DNA sequence: TGCAGTGCTAGTAGAGGCTTAGAGCAGTTCTTC. Translated: CSASRGLEQFF.

This clone occurred a few times. The chain is built from TRBV19 and TRBJ1-1; no reliable D call. The V gene's germline CDR1 is LNHDA and CDR2 SQIVND (reference sequence). V lost 4 bases and J lost 8, with 11 bases in between. The CDR3 extends over 12 amino acids. The CDR3 bases are TGTGCCAGTAGTACGACTCGTGTCGAAGCTTTCTTT. Protein sequence: CASSTTRVEAFF.

This chain joins TRBV5-1 and TRBJ2-1; D is unresolved. CDR3 size: 15 residues. The germline gives CDR1 SGHRS, CDR2 YFSETQ. V was trimmed by 0 bases and J by 2 bases, leaving 9 bases between them. The CDR3 nucleotides read TGCGCCAGCAGCTTGGAGGTTATGCCCTACAATGAGCAGTTCTTC. Translated, it gives CASSLEVMPYNEQFF.